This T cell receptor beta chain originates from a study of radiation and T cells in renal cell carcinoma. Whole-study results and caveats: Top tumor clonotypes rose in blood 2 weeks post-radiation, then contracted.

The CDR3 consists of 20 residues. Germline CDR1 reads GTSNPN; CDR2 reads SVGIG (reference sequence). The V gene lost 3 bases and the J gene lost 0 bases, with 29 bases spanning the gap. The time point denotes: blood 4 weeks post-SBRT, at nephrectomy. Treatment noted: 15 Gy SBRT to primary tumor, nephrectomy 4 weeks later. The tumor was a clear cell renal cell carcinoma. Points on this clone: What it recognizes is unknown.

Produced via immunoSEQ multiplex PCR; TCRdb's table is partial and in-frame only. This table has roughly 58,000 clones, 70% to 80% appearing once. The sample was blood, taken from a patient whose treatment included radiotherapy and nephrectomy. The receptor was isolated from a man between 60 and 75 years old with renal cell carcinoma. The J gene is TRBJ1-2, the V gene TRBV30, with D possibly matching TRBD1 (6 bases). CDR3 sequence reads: CAWSWTRGTQRGFSNYGYTF. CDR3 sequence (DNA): TGTGCCTGGAGCTGGACGAGGGGGACGCAAAGAGGGTTCTCTAACTATGGCTACACCTTC.